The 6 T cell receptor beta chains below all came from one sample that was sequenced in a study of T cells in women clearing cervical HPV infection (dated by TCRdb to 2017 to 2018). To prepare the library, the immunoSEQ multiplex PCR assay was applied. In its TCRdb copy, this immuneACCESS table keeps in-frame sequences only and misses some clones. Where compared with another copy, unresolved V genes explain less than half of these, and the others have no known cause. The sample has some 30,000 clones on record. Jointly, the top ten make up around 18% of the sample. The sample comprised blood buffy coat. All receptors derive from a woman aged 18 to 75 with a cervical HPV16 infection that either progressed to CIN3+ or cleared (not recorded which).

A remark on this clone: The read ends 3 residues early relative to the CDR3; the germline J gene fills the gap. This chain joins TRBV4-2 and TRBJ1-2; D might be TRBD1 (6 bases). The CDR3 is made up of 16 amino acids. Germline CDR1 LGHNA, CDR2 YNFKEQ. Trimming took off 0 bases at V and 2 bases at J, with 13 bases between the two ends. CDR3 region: CASSQDPGQANYGYTF. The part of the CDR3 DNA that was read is TGTGCCAGCAGCCAAGACCCGGGACAAGCAAACTATGGC.

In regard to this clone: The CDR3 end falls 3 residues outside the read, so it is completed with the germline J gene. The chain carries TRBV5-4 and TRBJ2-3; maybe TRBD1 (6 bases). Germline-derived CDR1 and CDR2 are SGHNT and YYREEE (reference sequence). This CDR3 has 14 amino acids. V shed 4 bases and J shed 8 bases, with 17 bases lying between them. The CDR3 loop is CASSTPTGPITQYF. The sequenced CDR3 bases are TGTGCCAGCAGCACCCCAACAGGGCCAATTACG.

The CDR3 DNA, read in part, is TGCGCCAGCAGCTCCCAGCCACTGACAGGGGGAAAGACC. Its protein product is CASSSQPLTGGKT. The CDR3 as a whole reads CASSSQPLTGGKTQYF. V usage is TRBV5-1 and J usage is TRBJ2-5; the match to TRBD1 covers 9 bases. The CDR3 goes on 3 residues after the read ends, and that part is filled in from the germline J gene. J was trimmed by 6 bases and V by 3 bases; bases with no gene match: 12. Germline V gives CDR1 SGHRS, CDR2 YFSETQ. The CDR3 has 16 amino acids.

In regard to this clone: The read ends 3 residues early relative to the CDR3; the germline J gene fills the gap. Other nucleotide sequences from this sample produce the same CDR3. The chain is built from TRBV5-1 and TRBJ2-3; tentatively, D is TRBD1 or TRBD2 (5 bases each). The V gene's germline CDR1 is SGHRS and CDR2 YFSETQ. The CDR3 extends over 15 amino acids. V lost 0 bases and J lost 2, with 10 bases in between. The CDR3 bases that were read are TGCGCCAGCAGCTTGGAGAGGGGCCCCACAGATACG. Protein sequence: CASSLERGPTDT. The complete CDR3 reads CASSLERGPTDTQYF.

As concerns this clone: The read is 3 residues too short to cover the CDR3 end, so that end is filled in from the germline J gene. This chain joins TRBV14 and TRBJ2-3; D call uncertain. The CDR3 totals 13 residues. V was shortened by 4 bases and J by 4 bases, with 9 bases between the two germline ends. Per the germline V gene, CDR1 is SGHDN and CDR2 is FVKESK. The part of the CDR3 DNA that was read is TGTGCCAGCAGCCGTGGCGGTCCAGATACG. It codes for CASSRGGPDT. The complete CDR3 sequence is CASSRGGPDTQYF.

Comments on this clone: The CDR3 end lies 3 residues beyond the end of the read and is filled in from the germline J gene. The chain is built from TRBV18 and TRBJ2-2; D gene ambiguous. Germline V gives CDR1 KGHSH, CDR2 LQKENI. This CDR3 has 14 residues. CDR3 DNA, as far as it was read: TGTGCCAGCTCACCACCGGGCCAGAGTGAAAAG. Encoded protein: CASSPPGQSEK. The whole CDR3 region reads CASSPPGQSEKLFF.